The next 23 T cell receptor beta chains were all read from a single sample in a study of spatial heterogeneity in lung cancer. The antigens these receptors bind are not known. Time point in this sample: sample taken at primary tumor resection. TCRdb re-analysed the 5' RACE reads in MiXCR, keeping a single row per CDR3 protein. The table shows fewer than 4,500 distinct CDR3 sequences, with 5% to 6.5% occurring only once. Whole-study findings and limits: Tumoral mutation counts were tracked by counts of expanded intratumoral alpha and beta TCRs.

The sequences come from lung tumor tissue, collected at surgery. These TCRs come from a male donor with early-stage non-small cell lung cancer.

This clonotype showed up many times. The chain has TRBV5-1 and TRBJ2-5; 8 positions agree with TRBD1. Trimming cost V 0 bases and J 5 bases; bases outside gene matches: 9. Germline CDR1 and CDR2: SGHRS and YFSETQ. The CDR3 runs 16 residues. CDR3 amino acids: CASSLDGQGRGETQYF. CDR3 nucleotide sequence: TGCGCCAGCAGCTTGGACGGACAGGGACGTGGTGAGACCCAGTACTTC.

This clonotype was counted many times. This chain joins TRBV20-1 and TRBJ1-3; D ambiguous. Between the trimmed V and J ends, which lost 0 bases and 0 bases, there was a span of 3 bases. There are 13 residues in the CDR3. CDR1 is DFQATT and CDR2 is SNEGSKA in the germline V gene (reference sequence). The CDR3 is CSAREFSGNTIYF. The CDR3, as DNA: TGCAGTGCTAGAGAGTTCTCTGGAAACACCATATATTTT.

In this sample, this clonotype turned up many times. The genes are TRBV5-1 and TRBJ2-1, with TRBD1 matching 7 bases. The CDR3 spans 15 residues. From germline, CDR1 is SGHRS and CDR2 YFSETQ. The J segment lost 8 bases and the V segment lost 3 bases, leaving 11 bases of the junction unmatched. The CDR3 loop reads CASSSTGQLNHEQFF. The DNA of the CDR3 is TGCGCCAGCAGCTCGACGGGACAGTTAAACCATGAGCAGTTCTTC.

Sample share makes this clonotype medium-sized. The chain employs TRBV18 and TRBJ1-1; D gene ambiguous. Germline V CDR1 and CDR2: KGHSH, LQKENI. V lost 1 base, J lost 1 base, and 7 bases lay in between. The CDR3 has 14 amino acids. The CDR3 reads CASSPRAGNTEAFF. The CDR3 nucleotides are TGTGCCAGCTCACCACGTGCCGGGAACACTGAAGCTTTCTTT.

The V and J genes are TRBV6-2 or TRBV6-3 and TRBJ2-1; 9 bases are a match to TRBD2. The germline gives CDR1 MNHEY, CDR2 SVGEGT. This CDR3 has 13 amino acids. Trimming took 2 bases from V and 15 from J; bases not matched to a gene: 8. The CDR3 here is CASSYVLREGTFF. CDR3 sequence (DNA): TGTGCCAGCAGTTACGTTTTGCGGGAGGGCACGTTCTTC.

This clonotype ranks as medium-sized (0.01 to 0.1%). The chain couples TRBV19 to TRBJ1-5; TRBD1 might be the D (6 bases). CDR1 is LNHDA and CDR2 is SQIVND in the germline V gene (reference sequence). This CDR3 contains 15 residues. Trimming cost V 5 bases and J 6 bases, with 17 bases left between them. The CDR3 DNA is TGTGCCAGTAGTGTCAGGTGGGGGGCAGCTCAGCCCCAGCATTTT. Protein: CASSVRWGAAQPQHF.

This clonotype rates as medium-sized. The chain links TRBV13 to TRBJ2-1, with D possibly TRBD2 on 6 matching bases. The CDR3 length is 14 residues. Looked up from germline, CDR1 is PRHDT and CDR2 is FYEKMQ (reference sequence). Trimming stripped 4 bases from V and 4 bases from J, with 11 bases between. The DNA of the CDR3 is TGTGCCAGCAGCTCTGATAGCGGTTACAATGAGCAGTTCTTC. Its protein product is CASSSDSGYNEQFF.

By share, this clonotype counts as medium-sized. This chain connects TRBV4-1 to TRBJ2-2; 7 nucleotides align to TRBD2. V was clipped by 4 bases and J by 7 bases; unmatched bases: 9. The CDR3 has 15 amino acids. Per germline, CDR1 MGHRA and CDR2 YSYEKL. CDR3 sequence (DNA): TGCGCCAGCAGCCGGGCCCAGCGGGATAACGGGGAGCTGTTTTTT. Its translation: CASSRAQRDNGELFF.

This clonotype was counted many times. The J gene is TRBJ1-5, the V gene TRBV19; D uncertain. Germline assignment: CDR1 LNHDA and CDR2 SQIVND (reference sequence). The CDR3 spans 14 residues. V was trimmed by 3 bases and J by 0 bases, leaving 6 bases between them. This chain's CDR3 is CASSIADSNQPQHF. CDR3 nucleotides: TGTGCCAGTAGTATTGCAGATAGCAATCAGCCCCAGCATTTT.

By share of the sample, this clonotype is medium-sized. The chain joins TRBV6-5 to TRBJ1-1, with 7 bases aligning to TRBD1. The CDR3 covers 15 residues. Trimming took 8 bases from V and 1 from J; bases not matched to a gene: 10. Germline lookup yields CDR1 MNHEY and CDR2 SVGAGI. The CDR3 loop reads CASGKTGHGNTEAFF. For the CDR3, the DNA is TGTGCCAGCGGCAAGACAGGGCACGGGAACACTGAAGCTTTCTTT.

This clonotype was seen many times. The CDR3 reads CASSLGLHEQYF. CDR3 bases: TGTGCCAGCAGCTTAGGGCTCCACGAGCAGTACTTC. The chain employs TRBV7-9 and TRBJ2-7; D gene uncertain. V lost 1 base, J lost 5 bases, and 6 bases lay in between. CDR1 SEHNR and CDR2 FQNEAQ come from the germline V gene (reference sequence). The CDR3 totals 12 residues.

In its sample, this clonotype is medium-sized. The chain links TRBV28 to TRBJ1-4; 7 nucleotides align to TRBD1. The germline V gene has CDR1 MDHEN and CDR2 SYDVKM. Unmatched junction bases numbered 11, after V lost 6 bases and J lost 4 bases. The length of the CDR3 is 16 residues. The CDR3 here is CASSQTIQGDNEKLFF. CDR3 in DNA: TGTGCCAGCAGCCAGACAATTCAGGGGGATAATGAAAAACTGTTTTTT. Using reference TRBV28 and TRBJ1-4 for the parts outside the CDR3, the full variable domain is DVKVTQSSRYLVKRTGEKVFLECVQDMDHENMFWYRQDPGLGLRLIYFSYDVKMKEKGDIPEGYSVSREKKERFSLILESASTNQTSMYLCASSQTIQGDNEKLFFGSGTQLSVL.

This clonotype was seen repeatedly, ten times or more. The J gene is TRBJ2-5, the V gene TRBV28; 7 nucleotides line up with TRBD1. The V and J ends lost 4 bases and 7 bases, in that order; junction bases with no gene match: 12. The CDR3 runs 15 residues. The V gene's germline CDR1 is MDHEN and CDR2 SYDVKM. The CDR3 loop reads CASSSTSGQRRTQYF. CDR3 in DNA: TGTGCCAGCAGTTCAACCTCGGGACAGCGGAGGACCCAGTACTTC.

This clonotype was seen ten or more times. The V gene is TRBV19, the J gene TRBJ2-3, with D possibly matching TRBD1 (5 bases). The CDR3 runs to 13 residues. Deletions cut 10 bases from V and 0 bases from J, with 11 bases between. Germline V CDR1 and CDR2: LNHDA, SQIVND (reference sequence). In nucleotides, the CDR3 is TGTGCCACCTCTCCAGGGAGCACAGATACGCAGTATTTT. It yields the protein CATSPGSTDTQYF. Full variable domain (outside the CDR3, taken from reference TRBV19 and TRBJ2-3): DGGITQSPKYLFRKEGQNVTLSCEQNLNHDAMYWYRQDPGQGLRLIYYSQIVNDFQKGDIAEGYSVSREKKESFPLTVTSAQKNPTAFYLCATSPGSTDTQYFGPGTRLTVL.

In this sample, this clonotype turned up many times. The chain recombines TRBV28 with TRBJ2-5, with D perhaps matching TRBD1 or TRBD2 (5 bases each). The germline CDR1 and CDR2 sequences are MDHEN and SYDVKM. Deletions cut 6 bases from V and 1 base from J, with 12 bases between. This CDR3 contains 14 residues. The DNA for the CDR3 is TGTGCCAGCAGACCCGGGACCAGCCAAGAGACCCAGTACTTC. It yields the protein CASRPGTSQETQYF.

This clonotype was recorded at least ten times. The CDR3 loop is CASSLGALAKNIQYF. The CDR3 nucleotides are TGTGCCAGCAGTTTGGGGGCGCTAGCCAAAAACATTCAGTACTTC. V and J are TRBV28 and TRBJ2-4; D might be TRBD1 (6 bases). Germline V CDR1 and CDR2: MDHEN, SYDVKM. V lost 3 bases, J lost 0 bases, and 9 bases lay in between. This CDR3 comprises 15 residues.

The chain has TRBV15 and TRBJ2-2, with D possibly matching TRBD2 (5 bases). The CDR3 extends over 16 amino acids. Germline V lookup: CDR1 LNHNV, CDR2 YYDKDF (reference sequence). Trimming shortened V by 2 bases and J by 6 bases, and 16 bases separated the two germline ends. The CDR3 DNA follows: TGTGCCACCAGCAGAAATCAGCTGGCTAGCCCCGGGGAGCTGTTTTTT. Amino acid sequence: CATSRNQLASPGELFF.

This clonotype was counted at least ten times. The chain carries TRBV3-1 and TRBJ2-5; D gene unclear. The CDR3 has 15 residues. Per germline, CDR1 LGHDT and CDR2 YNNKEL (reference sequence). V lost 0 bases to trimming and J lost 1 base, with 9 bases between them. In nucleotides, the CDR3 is TGTGCCAGCAGCCAAGAGGGTCACAGCCAAGAGACCCAGTACTTC. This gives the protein CASSQEGHSQETQYF.

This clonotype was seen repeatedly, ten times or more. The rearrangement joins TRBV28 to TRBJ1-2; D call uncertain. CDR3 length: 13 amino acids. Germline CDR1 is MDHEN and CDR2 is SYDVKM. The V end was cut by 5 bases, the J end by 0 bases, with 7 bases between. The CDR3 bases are TGTGCCAGCAGTGCCTCCCCTAACTATGGCTACACCTTC. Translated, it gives CASSASPNYGYTF.

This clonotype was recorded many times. The CDR3 nucleotides read TGTGCCAGCAGCCCCCTGGACAGGGAGAACATTCAGTACTTC. Amino acid sequence: CASSPLDRENIQYF. This chain uses TRBV3-1 with TRBJ2-4; TRBD1 matches at 8 bases. CDR3 size: 14 residues. From germline, CDR1 is LGHDT and CDR2 YNNKEL (reference sequence). V gave up 4 bases and J gave up 7 bases; unmatched junction bases: 6.

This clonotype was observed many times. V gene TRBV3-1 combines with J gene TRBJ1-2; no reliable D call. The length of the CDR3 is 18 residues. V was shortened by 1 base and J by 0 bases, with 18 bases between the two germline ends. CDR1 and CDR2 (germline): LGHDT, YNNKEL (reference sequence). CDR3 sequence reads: CASSQGRARRTANYGYTF. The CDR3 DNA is TGTGCCAGCAGCCAAGGACGGGCACGGAGGACCGCTAACTATGGCTACACCTTC.

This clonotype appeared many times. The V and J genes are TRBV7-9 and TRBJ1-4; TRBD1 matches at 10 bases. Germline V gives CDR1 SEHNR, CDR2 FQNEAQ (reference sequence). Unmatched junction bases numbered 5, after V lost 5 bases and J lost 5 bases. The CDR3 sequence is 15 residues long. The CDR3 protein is CASSAGTGENEKLFF. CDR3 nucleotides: TGTGCCAGCAGCGCCGGGACAGGGGAAAATGAAAAACTGTTTTTT.

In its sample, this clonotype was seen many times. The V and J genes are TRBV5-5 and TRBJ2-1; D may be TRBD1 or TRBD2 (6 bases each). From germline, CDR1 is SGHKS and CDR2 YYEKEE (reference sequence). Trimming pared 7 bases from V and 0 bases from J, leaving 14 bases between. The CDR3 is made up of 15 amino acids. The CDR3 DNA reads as TGTGCCAGCGGAAGGGGGGCAAGCTCCTACAATGAGCAGTTCTTC. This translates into CASGRGASSYNEQFF.